The rows below give T cell receptor beta chains drawn from one sample of a study of shared clonotypes between healthy human individuals. Clones were sequenced by immunoSEQ multiplex PCR, and TCRdb holds only the in-frame ones, with some missing. The data contain around 2.3 million clones, around 95% of them singletons. The material sequenced was naive CD4+ T cells sorted from blood. Receptors were obtained from a man younger than 30 in good health. Both conserved end residues are part of each CDR3. The order of the fields is J gene, clone size, V gene, D gene, CDR3 protein. The D gene is left open where the match is weak. Part of the rows lack a size; the others show once, few, many or a class for expanded clones.

J gene: TRBJ2-7
clone size: -
V gene: TRBV4-2
D gene: TRBD1
CDR3 protein: CASSQPGQGVGYEQYF

J gene: TRBJ1-2
clone size: -
V gene: TRBV2
D gene: -
CDR3 protein: CASSAQGEWGYTF

J gene: TRBJ2-1
clone size: -
V gene: TRBV29-1
D gene: TRBD2
CDR3 protein: CSGTGLAGVSGEFF

J gene: TRBJ1-1
clone size: -
V gene: TRBV29-1
D gene: -
CDR3 protein: CSVKQAGLWNTEAFF

J gene: TRBJ1-2
clone size: -
V gene: TRBV4-3
D gene: TRBD1
CDR3 protein: CASSQNQQGYYGYTF

J gene: TRBJ1-5
clone size: -
V gene: TRBV10-2
D gene: TRBD1
CDR3 protein: CASSAGTGGNQPQHF

J gene: TRBJ2-3
clone size: once
V gene: TRBV6-5
D gene: -
CDR3 protein: CASRGLLGSTDTQYF

J gene: TRBJ2-3
clone size: -
V gene: TRBV25-1
D gene: -
CDR3 protein: CASSLTRGGTDTQYF

J gene: TRBJ1-2
clone size: -
V gene: TRBV28
D gene: -
CDR3 protein: CASSRGGAYGYTF

J gene: TRBJ2-5
clone size: -
V gene: TRBV4-2
D gene: TRBD2
CDR3 protein: CASSQEGAGEETQYF

J gene: TRBJ2-4
clone size: -
V gene: TRBV5-1
D gene: TRBD1
CDR3 protein: CASSLAGTELAKNIQYF

J gene: TRBJ1-1
clone size: -
V gene: TRBV30
D gene: -
CDR3 protein: CACKSRPGNTEAFF

J gene: TRBJ2-7
clone size: -
V gene: TRBV11-2
D gene: -
CDR3 protein: CASSWNYEQYF

J gene: TRBJ1-4
clone size: -
V gene: TRBV6-6
D gene: -
CDR3 protein: CASILGTTNEKLFF

J gene: TRBJ1-2
clone size: -
V gene: TRBV5-4
D gene: -
CDR3 protein: CASSSPGDYGYTF

J gene: TRBJ2-7
clone size: -
V gene: TRBV10-2
D gene: -
CDR3 protein: CASSENSIYEQYF

J gene: TRBJ1-6
clone size: -
V gene: TRBV6-5
D gene: TRBD1
CDR3 protein: CASSLTGQATSPLHF

J gene: TRBJ2-3
clone size: -
V gene: TRBV5-8
D gene: -
CDR3 protein: CASRTSTDTQYF

J gene: TRBJ2-3
clone size: -
V gene: TRBV5-4
D gene: TRBD2
CDR3 protein: CASSLSGMTDTQYF

J gene: TRBJ2-4
clone size: -
V gene: TRBV28
D gene: TRBD2
CDR3 protein: CASSPPALADQYF

J gene: TRBJ2-1
clone size: -
V gene: TRBV11-2
D gene: TRBD1
CDR3 protein: CASSGQGDSSYNEQFF

J gene: TRBJ2-7
clone size: once
V gene: TRBV20-1
D gene: -
CDR3 protein: CSARGFYEQYF

J gene: TRBJ1-5
clone size: -
V gene: TRBV28
D gene: TRBD1
CDR3 protein: CASSTQTGGSQPQHF

J gene: TRBJ2-4
clone size: -
V gene: TRBV6-5
D gene: TRBD2
CDR3 protein: CASSSGPTSGIYIQYF

J gene: TRBJ2-5
clone size: once
V gene: TRBV11-2
D gene: TRBD1
CDR3 protein: CASSSGQETQYF

J gene: TRBJ2-5
clone size: once
V gene: TRBV6-6
D gene: TRBD1
CDR3 protein: CASRATGSETQYF

J gene: TRBJ2-1
clone size: -
V gene: TRBV2
D gene: -
CDR3 protein: CASSSELYNEQFF

J gene: TRBJ2-5
clone size: -
V gene: TRBV10-2
D gene: TRBD1
CDR3 protein: CASSVIPGGETQYF

J gene: TRBJ1-1
clone size: -
V gene: TRBV18
D gene: -
CDR3 protein: CASSPPGRENTEAFF

J gene: TRBJ2-5
clone size: -
V gene: TRBV10-1
D gene: -
CDR3 protein: CASSESSRALWTQYF

J gene: TRBJ2-5
clone size: -
V gene: TRBV18
D gene: -
CDR3 protein: CASSPYAGQSSETQYF

J gene: TRBJ1-6
clone size: -
V gene: TRBV2
D gene: -
CDR3 protein: CASTGGGISPLHF

J gene: TRBJ1-6
clone size: -
V gene: TRBV4-1
D gene: -
CDR3 protein: CASSQDSQGRDSPLHF

J gene: TRBJ2-2
clone size: -
V gene: TRBV30
D gene: -
CDR3 protein: CAWSVQGSGELFF

J gene: TRBJ2-3
clone size: once
V gene: TRBV19
D gene: TRBD2
CDR3 protein: CATSRGGNTDTQYF

J gene: TRBJ2-2
clone size: -
V gene: TRBV4-3
D gene: -
CDR3 protein: CASSQVGGTGELFF

J gene: TRBJ2-7
clone size: -
V gene: TRBV25-1
D gene: -
CDR3 protein: CASSEFGVAYEQYF

J gene: TRBJ1-4
clone size: -
V gene: TRBV4-3
D gene: -
CDR3 protein: CASSQDLLGGEKLFF

J gene: TRBJ1-1
clone size: once
V gene: TRBV6-6
D gene: -
CDR3 protein: CASRLRDVNTEAFF

J gene: TRBJ2-7
clone size: -
V gene: TRBV14
D gene: -
CDR3 protein: CASSQGVWQYF

J gene: TRBJ2-7
clone size: -
V gene: TRBV18
D gene: -
CDR3 protein: CASSPPSTYRGEQYF

J gene: TRBJ2-1
clone size: -
V gene: TRBV30
D gene: -
CDR3 protein: CAGSRSRNEQFF

J gene: TRBJ1-4
clone size: -
V gene: TRBV6-5
D gene: -
CDR3 protein: CASRGGQGQKLFF